The T cell receptor (beta chain) described here comes from a study of blood T cells in healthy people across ages. A second PCR, run for about 7 to 11 cycles, used a sample-barcoded 5' primer plus a J-beta primer mix. TCRdb reprocessed the 5' RACE reads via MiXCR and lists one record per CDR3 protein. The table records about 780,000 distinct CDR3 sequences, about half of them present only once. CDR1 and CDR2 (germline): SGHAT, FQDESV (reference sequence). The CDR3 runs 16 residues. With 1 base removed from V and 4 bases from J, the gap between germline ends came to 13 bases. Russia was home to the donors, healthy Caucasian individuals aged 6 to 90.

V is TRBV11-1 and J is TRBJ2-2, with D perhaps TRBD2 (6 bases). This TCR was sampled from an elderly man in good health. Input material: blood. CDR3 nucleotides: TGTGCCAGCAGCTTAGAAATCGGGAGCGGCACCGGGGAGCTGTTTTTT. It encodes CASSLEIGSGTGELFF.